This passage covers 16 T cell receptor beta chains from one sample sequenced in a study of regulatory T cells in long-lasting Graves disease. Documented time point: newly diagnosed GD, antithyroid drugs for less than 3 months. PBMCs were the source of the RNA used for TCR sequencing. Building of the TCR beta libraries involved iRepertoire HTBI primers and Arm-PCR of CDR3 regions. One entry per CDR3 protein, called by TCRdb with MiXCR from the multiplex PCR reads. The profile covers about 560,000 distinct CDR3 sequences, with roughly 16% appearing a single time and around 12% taken by the ten largest. The data also belong to a second study, concerning T cells in Graves' hyperthyroidism and ophthalmopathy.

The sample here was peripheral blood mononuclear cells (PBMCs), taken at new diagnosis, from a patient treated with antithyroid drugs. The receptors derive from a man younger than 30 with Graves disease.

The chain uses TRBV9 and TRBJ1-6, with 10 positions matching TRBD1. This CDR3 has 15 residues. The V segment lost 3 bases and the J segment 10 bases; nucleotides outside the gene matches: 7. In germline, CDR1 is SGDLS, CDR2 YYNGEE. The CDR3 region is CASSEGGTGVSPLHF. CDR3 nucleotide sequence: TGTGCCAGCAGCGAGGGCGGGACAGGGGTATCACCCCTCCACTTT. Combining the CDR3 with reference TRBV9 and TRBJ1-6 gives the whole variable domain DSGVTQTPKHLITATGQRVTLRCSPRSGDLSVYWYQQSLDQGLQFLIQYYNGEERAKGNILERFSAQQFPDLHSELNLSSLELGDSALYFCASSEGGTGVSPLHFGNGTRLTVT.

This clonotype was found a few times. This chain links TRBV3-1 with TRBJ1-5, with D unclear. V shed 1 base and J shed 0 bases, with 13 bases lying between them. This CDR3 is 17 amino acids long. Per the germline V gene, CDR1 is LGHDT and CDR2 is YNNKEL (reference sequence). The CDR3 here is CASSQGRGGPSNQPQHF. The CDR3 DNA is TGTGCCAGCAGCCAAGGGCGGGGAGGTCCTAGCAATCAGCCCCAGCATTTT. Together with reference TRBV3-1 and TRBJ1-5, the CDR3 gives the full variable domain: DTAVSQTPKYLVTQMGNDKSIKCEQNLGHDTMYWYKQDSKKFLKIMFSYNNKELIINETVPNRFSPKSPDKAHLNLHINSLELGDSAVYFCASSQGRGGPSNQPQHFGDGTRLSIL.

The table lists this clonotype with many counts. CDR3 DNA sequence: TGCAGTGCGGCGACTAGCGGGGGCTCCTACAATGAGCAGTTCTTC. Protein sequence: CSAATSGGSYNEQFF. The J gene is TRBJ2-1, the V gene TRBV20-1; TRBD2 agrees at 12 bases. This CDR3 has 15 residues. Germline trimming cut 6 bases from V and 0 bases from J; bases unmatched to any gene: 3. Germline V gene data show CDR1 as DFQATT and CDR2 as SNEGSKA (reference sequence).

The genes are TRBV4-1 and TRBJ2-3, with 7 bases lining up with TRBD1. Germline V CDR1 and CDR2: MGHRA, YSYEKL. Germline trimming cut 1 base from V and 1 base from J; bases unmatched to any gene: 8. The CDR3 totals 17 residues. CDR3 region: CASSQGQNRGGTDTQYF. CDR3 sequence (DNA): TGCGCCAGCAGCCAAGGTCAGAACAGGGGCGGCACAGATACGCAGTATTTT.

The rearrangement links TRBV30 to TRBJ1-3, with D unresolved. Trimming removed 0 bases from V and 4 bases from J, with 7 bases in between. Germline CDR1 reads GTSNPN; CDR2 reads SVGIG (reference sequence). CDR3 length: 13 residues. Here the CDR3 DNA reads TGTGCCTGGAGTGTGAGTCAGGGAAACACCATATATTTT. Its translation: CAWSVSQGNTIYF.

The sample holds a few counts of this clonotype. V and J are TRBV4-1 and TRBJ2-3, with 8 bases identical to TRBD2. Trimming cost V 5 bases and J 4 bases; bases outside gene matches: 11. The CDR3 is 16 amino acids. CDR1 is MGHRA and CDR2 is YSYEKL in the germline V gene. The CDR3 loop reads CASSGRLSGGPDTQYF. In DNA, the CDR3 is TGCGCCAGCAGCGGACGACTTTCGGGAGGGCCAGATACGCAGTATTTT.

V gene TRBV30 combines with J gene TRBJ1-5; D not certain. V was cut by 2 bases and J by 0 bases, with 11 bases left in between. Germline V gene sequence: CDR1 GTSNPN, CDR2 SVGIG (reference sequence). The CDR3 runs 15 residues. CDR3 sequence reads: CAWSSYGNSNQPQHF. The CDR3 DNA sequence: TGTGCCTGGAGTTCGTACGGGAATAGCAATCAGCCCCAGCATTTT.

This clonotype was picked up many times. This chain uses TRBV29-1 with TRBJ2-1; TRBD2 matches at 9 bases. The length of the CDR3 is 14 residues. V lost 6 bases and J lost 5; bases outside the gene matches: 8. Germline CDR1 SQVTM, CDR2 ANQGSEA. The CDR3 reads CSVAIAGADNEQFF. For the CDR3, the DNA is TGCAGCGTAGCTATAGCGGGAGCTGACAATGAGCAGTTCTTC.

The genes are TRBV11-2 and TRBJ1-2; TRBD1 might be the D (5 bases). Trimming stripped 3 bases from V and 3 bases from J, with 8 bases between. Germline V gene data show CDR1 as SGHAT and CDR2 as FQNNGV. The CDR3 contains 13 residues. The CDR3 DNA reads as TGTGCCAGCAGCTTGTGGGGGGACTATGGCTACACCTTC. It yields the protein CASSLWGDYGYTF.

In this sample, this clonotype turned up a few times. This chain links TRBV5-5 with TRBJ1-5; TRBD1 matches 8 bases. Trimming cost V 3 bases and J 0 bases; bases outside gene matches: 11. The germline gives CDR1 SGHKS, CDR2 YYEKEE (reference sequence). The CDR3 has 18 residues. CDR3: CASSSGTGSPYSNQPQHF. CDR3 nucleotide sequence: TGTGCCAGCAGCTCCGGGACAGGCTCCCCTTATAGCAATCAGCCCCAGCATTTT.

This clonotype was counted ten times or more. The chain has TRBV3-1 and TRBJ1-5; unclear D gene. This CDR3 region has 13 residues. From germline, CDR1 is LGHDT and CDR2 YNNKEL (reference sequence). V shed 1 base and J shed 9 bases, with 10 bases lying between them. As DNA, the CDR3 is TGTGCCAGCAGCCAAGTGCCTGCGGGGCCCCAGCATTTT. Residues: CASSQVPAGPQHF.

In its sample, this clonotype was seen a few times. The V and J genes are TRBV19 and TRBJ1-1, with D hard to call. V gave up 3 bases and J gave up 4 bases, with 12 bases separating them. In germline, CDR1 is LNHDA, CDR2 SQIVND (reference sequence). The CDR3 length is 14 residues. CDR3: CASSMNLQTTEAFF. The CDR3 nucleotides are TGTGCCAGTAGTATGAATTTACAGACCACTGAAGCTTTCTTT.

This clonotype appeared a few times. The V and J genes are TRBV6-2 or TRBV6-3 and TRBJ2-1; 7 bases line up with TRBD2. Unmatched junction bases numbered 10, after V lost 5 bases and J lost 9 bases. Germline assignment: CDR1 MNHEY and CDR2 SVGEGT. The CDR3 has 14 residues. The CDR3 region is CASSGLGAHREQFF. DNA for the CDR3: TGTGCCAGCAGTGGACTAGGGGCCCACCGTGAGCAGTTCTTC.

This rearrangement joins TRBV7-9 to TRBJ2-3; 12 positions match TRBD2. With V trimmed by 5 bases and J by 4 bases, 10 bases remained unmatched. The CDR3 totals 17 residues. Germline V lookup: CDR1 SEHNR, CDR2 FQNEAQ (reference sequence). The CDR3 DNA reads TGTGCCAGCAGCCCACCTAGCGGGAGGGCCAGCTCAGATACGCAGTATTTT. Protein sequence: CASSPPSGRASSDTQYF.

The sample holds a few counts of this clonotype. The rearrangement joins TRBV27 to TRBJ2-7, with D tentatively TRBD1 (6 bases). The CDR3 is made up of 14 amino acids. V lost 3 bases and J lost 9, with 18 bases in between. CDR1 MNHEY and CDR2 SMNVEV come from the germline V gene (reference sequence). CDR3 sequence (DNA): TGTGCCAGCAGTTTTGGGTCACAGGGATTCGGGCAGTACTTC. It translates to CASSFGSQGFGQYF.

CDR3 sequence: CSARFGGTDGYTF. The CDR3 DNA reads TGCAGTGCTAGATTTGGGGGGACGGATGGCTACACCTTC. The rearrangement uses TRBV20-1 and TRBJ1-2; possibly TRBD1 for D (5 bases). The CDR3 loop spans 13 amino acids. The germline CDR1 and CDR2 sequences are DFQATT and SNEGSKA (reference sequence). Trimming took off 2 bases at V and 6 bases at J, with 13 bases between the two ends.